These 12 T cell receptor beta chains share one sample of origin, sequenced in a study of monozygotic twins with inflammatory bowel disease. One entry per CDR3 protein, without DNA, is what TCRdb gives after re-calling the 5' RACE reads. This sample's table reports 400,000 or so distinct CDR3 sequences. The sequenced sample was blood. Receptor source: a human donor with ulcerative colitis or Crohn's disease, or a healthy co-twin of an affected twin (not recorded which).

V and J are TRBV12-3 or TRBV12-4 and TRBJ2-1; TCRdb picks TRBD2, but there is no DNA to check that call. The CDR3 covers 14 residues. The CDR3 here is CASSPRGAYNEQFF.

J is TRBJ1-5 and V is TRBV19. The CDR3 consists of 13 residues. Germline assignment: CDR1 LNHDA and CDR2 SQIVND (reference sequence). The CDR3 loop reads CASSIQANQPQHF.

The rearrangement links TRBV6-1 to TRBJ1-4; as DNA is missing, the TRBD1 call by TCRdb cannot be tested. The CDR3 extends over 16 amino acids. Germline V gene sequence: CDR1 MNHNS, CDR2 SASEGT. CDR3 loop: CASSLNPGQGREKLFF.

V usage is TRBV7-9 and J usage is TRBJ2-7; TCRdb outputs TRBD1, but without DNA this stays unchecked. The CDR3 length is 15 residues. The germline CDR1 and CDR2 sequences are SEHNR and FQNEAQ (reference sequence). CDR3 in amino acids: CASSRWGTGEYEQYF.

This chain connects TRBV7-2 to TRBJ2-1; TCRdb's D call of TRBD2 is untestable without DNA. The germline gives CDR1 SGHTA, CDR2 FQGNSA. This CDR3 is built from 14 residues. The CDR3: CASSLLAGGGEQFF.

V and J are TRBV5-1 and TRBJ2-3; the TCRdb D gene call, TRBD1, has no DNA to confirm it. Germline lookup yields CDR1 SGHRS and CDR2 YFSETQ. This CDR3 contains 14 residues. This CDR3 is CASGANRATDTQYF.

This chain joins TRBV20-1 and TRBJ2-5; TCRdb indicates TRBD1, and absent DNA this call remains unverified. Germline V gives CDR1 DFQATT, CDR2 SNEGSKA (reference sequence). This CDR3 has 12 residues. The CDR3 protein is CSADRGTETQYF.

This chain joins TRBV3-1 and TRBJ2-6. The germline V gene encodes CDR1 LGHDT and CDR2 YNNKEL (reference sequence). The CDR3 consists of 16 residues. The CDR3 here is CASSHGGSSGANVLTF.

The J gene is TRBJ2-1, the V gene TRBV5-1; the TRBD2 assignment by TCRdb is unverifiable without DNA. Germline loops: CDR1 SGHRS, CDR2 YFSETQ. The CDR3 has 16 residues. The CDR3 loop is CASSSRTSEFYNEQFF.

This chain connects TRBV20-1 to TRBJ2-7. Germline CDR1 and CDR2: DFQATT and SNEGSKA (reference sequence). The CDR3 sequence is 12 residues long. CDR3: CSAGLTTREQYF.

The chain is built from TRBV15 and TRBJ1-5. This CDR3 is built from 15 residues. The germline V gene encodes CDR1 LNHNV and CDR2 YYDKDF (reference sequence). The CDR3 region is CATSRMGSENQPQHF.

The rearrangement links TRBV7-9 to TRBJ2-1; TCRdb outputs TRBD2, but without DNA this stays unchecked. The CDR3 sequence is 15 residues long. Germline values: CDR1 SEHNR, CDR2 FQNEAQ (reference sequence). CDR3 protein: CASRLAGLLDNEQFF.